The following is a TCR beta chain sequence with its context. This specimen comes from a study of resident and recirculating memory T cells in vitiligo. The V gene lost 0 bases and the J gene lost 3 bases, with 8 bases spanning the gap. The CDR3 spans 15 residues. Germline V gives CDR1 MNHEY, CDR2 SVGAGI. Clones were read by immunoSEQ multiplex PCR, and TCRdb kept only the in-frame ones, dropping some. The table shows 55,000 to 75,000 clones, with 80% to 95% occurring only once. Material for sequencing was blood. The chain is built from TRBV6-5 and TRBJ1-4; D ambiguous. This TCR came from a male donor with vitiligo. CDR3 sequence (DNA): TGTGCCAGCAGTTACTCGGGCAACCCTAATGAAAAACTGTTTTTT. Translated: CASSYSGNPNEKLFF.